This TCR beta chain was observed in a study of shared clonotypes between healthy human individuals (dated by TCRdb to 2020 to 2021). With regard to the full study: Three men and a couple of women, aged 18 to 49 years, made up the cohort. For each donor, three plates each were used for CD4 naive and CD4 memory, two plates were used for CD8 naive, and one plate was used for CD8 memory. Blood TCR repertoires of roughly 5 healthy adults were deeply sequenced to estimate repertoire size and the extent of clonotype sharing between individuals. Libraries were prepared and TCR repertoires were sequenced by different laboratories using diverse techniques, in order to increase sequencing depth and limit assay-specific biases. Each donor's leukapheresis produced roughly between roughly 0.85 and 9.5 billion PBMCs.

The donors were healthy, HIV-negative adults with no recently reported acute infections or vaccinations. Every donor was a Caucasian adult residing in Nashville, Tennessee, USA. CD4+ T cells were enriched by magnetic negative selection, after which naive cells were positively selected on CD45RA and the negative fraction was taken as the memory subset. Blood was collected by leukapheresis, and PBMCs were isolated by Ficoll-Histopaque density gradient centrifugation and then cryopreserved in liquid nitrogen vapor phase. Purity and quantity of every magnetically sorted T cell population were checked by analytical flow cytometry. Genomic DNA was isolated from each sorted fraction and quantified by UV absorbance on a Nanodrop 2000c. Using the deep immunoSEQ assay, multiplex PCR amplified TCR CDR3 regions from genomic DNA. Extracted genomic DNA from each cell subset was distributed evenly across all wells of several immunoSEQ 96-well plates, and each plate was treated as a replicate. For sorted subsets, about 220 ng of genomic DNA, equivalent to 25,000 to 35,000 T cell genomes, went into each replicate PCR. Purified libraries were measured with a Qubit 3.0 fluorometer, size-checked on a Bioanalyzer 2100, and measured again with the KAPA Library Quantification kit. A separate single-read 150-cycle Illumina NextSeq 550 flow cell was used to sequence each immunoSEQ 96-well plate. Under the source paper's analysis protocol: Because the immunoSEQ output held only junctional sequences and lacked quality scores, the filtering could not match the filtering applied to full-length reads. To assign V/J genes and CDR3, sequences were annotated using PyIR, a Python wrapper for IgBLAST v1.9, with IMGT germline references. Reads were removed for weak V/J assignments (E-value above 1e-6), missing CDR3, stop codons, out-of-frame junctions, or ambiguous translated residues. V3J clonotypes were defined as sequences sharing the same inferred V gene, J gene, and CDR3 amino acid sequence. To compute the percentage overlap between repertoires, the number of shared unique clonotypes was divided by the size of the smaller repertoire. Repertoire richness was assessed with RTK rarefaction, the Chao1 estimator, and Recon v2.1 estimates of unobserved clonotypes. OLGA was used to compute generation probabilities for all TCRbeta clonotypes that the gDNA method yielded from a handful of donors. The table comes from immuneACCESS by way of TCRdb, which keeps in-frame sequences with V and J called. Part of the clones is missing from these tables; in studies checked, under half for an unresolved V gene and the rest for unknown reasons. V, J and clone size reflect that table, while D and trimming were determined from the DNA. Within this sample are some 2.3 million clones, with approximately 93% of them counted one time only. The leading ten clones occupy roughly 0.36% of the sample.

Per the germline V gene, SGHTA is the CDR1 and FQGNSA is the CDR2. The CDR3 goes from the cysteine to the phenylalanine over 16 residues. CDR3 DNA is the only sequence kept; it has 48 bases, read in frame from the first base. Compared with germline, V lacks 6 bases and J lacks 0 bases; bases without a gene match: 7. Summary of the overall study and its limitations: Because the study included only a small number of donors, the genetic and exposure-history diversity represented was limited. Pairwise subsampling led to the expectation that sequencing depth would affect the degree of clonotype sharing among donors. When several donors were compared, the shared fraction of clonotypes was about 5.5% for naive CD4, roughly 3.4% for naive CD8, roughly 2.3% for memory CD4, and around 0.4% for memory CD8. Naive subsets generally had larger estimated clonotype richness than memory subsets did. Even with the large sequencing depth, rarefaction of the sorted-subset datasets indicated that sequencing was incomplete. Sampling was restricted to blood, and TCR repertoires in tissues likely differ from the TCR repertoires found in blood. Compared with non-shared clonotypes, clonotypes shared by all four sorted-subset donors had higher generation probabilities.

As concerns this clone: It has no known antigen specificity. There are no base qualities to consult, and no much larger clone falls within one base.

Sequenced material: naive CD4+ T cells from PBMCs. The cell subset or site label, read with the paper, signifies: CD45RA+ positively selected. The source is a young man in good health. Some clones in this sample may be carry-over from other donors' samples. The rearrangement combines TRBV7-2 with TRBJ2-3, and 9 junction bases match TRBD2. Here is the DNA: TGTGCCAGCAGTTCGCGAACTAGCGGGAGCACAGATACGCAGTATTTT. It translates as CASSSRTSGSTDTQYF.